This paragraph reports one T cell receptor (beta chain). Many counts were recorded for this clonotype. What this receptor recognizes is not known. No much larger clone is present one base from it, and per-base qualities are unavailable. Library method: 5' RACE. TCRdb records Illumina HiSeq 2000 as the sequencer. Template switching introduced a universal primer binding site; the final cDNA contained a unique molecular identifier, enabling accurate counting of TCR cDNA molecules. Specific primers in the conserved constant-segment region were used to synthesize first-strand cDNA for TCR alpha and beta chains. To control for contamination, every cDNA library was double barcoded, receiving both a SMART-Mk sample barcode and Illumina barcodes. TruSeq adapter sequences and Illumina sample barcodes were added in two successive PCR steps. TCR alpha and beta cDNA libraries were sequenced on the Illumina HiSeq platform with custom primers. In the original analysis: MiGEC processed the raw reads to extract unique molecular identifiers, while MiXCR was used to determine the CDR3 positions. Recombination models were inferred per individual with the repgenHMM and IGoR tools using an EM algorithm. Shared clonotype analysis was performed with the tcR package in R, normalizing sharing by the product of cloneset sizes. To study raw recombination without the effects of thymic and clonal selection, out-of-frame nonproductive sequences were analyzed. The public reads were run again by TCRdb, first through fastp at Q25 and then through MiXCR, and only productive beta chains were kept. Rows with a matching CDR3 protein are joined into one entry that keeps the most common DNA and genes. TCRdb's processing, not the study's, gives the V and J calls here. In this sample the table shows around 670,000 distinct CDR3 sequences, around 6% of which occur a single time. The ten top clones hold 1.5% to 2% of the sample.

This specimen comes from a study of identical twins (dated by TCRdb to the mid-2010s). Broadly, across the study: To test whether fetal clonotypes persist, this study deep-sequenced TCR alpha and beta repertoires from monozygotic twins, from unrelated adults of various ages, and from cord blood. To rule out contamination, the twin experiments were replicated at different times with different library preparation protocols. The study at large found these results: Recombination models systematically underestimated out-of-frame TCR alpha sharing in monozygotic twins but agreed with sharing between unrelated individuals. Because the same donors could not be followed over many years, conclusions were based on cross-sectional statistical analysis. In beta out-of-frame sequences, excess twin sharing was weaker, because having fewer shared sequences lowered the signal-to-noise ratio. Zero-insertion analyses could be partly confounded by invariant T cells such as MAIT and iNKT, although diverse VJ usage argued against such confounding for most clonotypes. Fewer insertions were carried by abundant cord blood beta clonotypes; a weaker similar trend was observed in young adult naive repertoires, while no such trend was observed in memory repertoires. Out-of-frame TCR alpha sequences shared between twins showed an excess of low generation-probability sequences compared with coincidental sharing between unrelated individuals.

Only healthy Caucasian donors were included. Three unrelated non-twin adults were also sequenced: a male aged 18 to 30, a male aged 50 to 60 and a female aged 50 to 60. Using Miltenyi CD45RO+ enrichment and human naive T-cell isolation kits, memory (CD45RO+) and naive T cells were isolated from PBMC. From the cysteine through the phenylalanine, the CDR3 covers 14 amino acids. CDR3 DNA is the only sequence kept; it has 42 bases, read in frame from the first base. V is reduced by 0 bases and J by 3 bases, leaving a spacing of 6 bases between them. The germline V gene (reference sequence) supplies CDR1 SEHNR and CDR2 FQNEAQ.

The receptor was isolated from a man aged 18 to 30 in good health. The chain is encoded by TRBV7-9 joined to TRBJ2-4; the best D guess is TRBD1, with 6 bases matching. Source material: naive T cells sorted from blood. The cell subset or site label here, explained by the study, means: cells isolated with a human naive T-cell isolation kit. The CDR3 reads CASSLAGGKNIQYF. The DNA sequence follows: TGTGCCAGCAGCTTAGCAGGGGGCAAAAACATTCAGTACTTC. Outside the CDR3, residues come from the reference TRBV7-9 and TRBJ2-4 proteins, so the full variable domain is: DTGVSQNPRHKITKRGQNVTFRCDPISEHNRLYWYRQTLGQGPEFLTYFQNEAQLEKSRLLSDRFSAERPKGSFSTLEIQRTEQGDSAMYLCASSLAGGKNIQYFGAGTRLSVL.